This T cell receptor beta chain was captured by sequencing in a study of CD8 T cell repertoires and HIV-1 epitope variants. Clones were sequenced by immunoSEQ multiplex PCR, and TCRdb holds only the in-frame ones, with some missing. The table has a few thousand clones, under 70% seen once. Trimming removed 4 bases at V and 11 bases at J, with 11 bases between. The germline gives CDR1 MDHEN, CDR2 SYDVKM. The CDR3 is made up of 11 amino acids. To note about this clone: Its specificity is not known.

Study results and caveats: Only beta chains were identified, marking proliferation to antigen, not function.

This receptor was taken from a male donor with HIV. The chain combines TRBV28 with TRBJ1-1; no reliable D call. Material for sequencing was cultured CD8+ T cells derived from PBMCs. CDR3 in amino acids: CASSSSTRAFF. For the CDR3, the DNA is TGTGCCAGCAGTTCGAGCACTAGGGCTTTCTTT.